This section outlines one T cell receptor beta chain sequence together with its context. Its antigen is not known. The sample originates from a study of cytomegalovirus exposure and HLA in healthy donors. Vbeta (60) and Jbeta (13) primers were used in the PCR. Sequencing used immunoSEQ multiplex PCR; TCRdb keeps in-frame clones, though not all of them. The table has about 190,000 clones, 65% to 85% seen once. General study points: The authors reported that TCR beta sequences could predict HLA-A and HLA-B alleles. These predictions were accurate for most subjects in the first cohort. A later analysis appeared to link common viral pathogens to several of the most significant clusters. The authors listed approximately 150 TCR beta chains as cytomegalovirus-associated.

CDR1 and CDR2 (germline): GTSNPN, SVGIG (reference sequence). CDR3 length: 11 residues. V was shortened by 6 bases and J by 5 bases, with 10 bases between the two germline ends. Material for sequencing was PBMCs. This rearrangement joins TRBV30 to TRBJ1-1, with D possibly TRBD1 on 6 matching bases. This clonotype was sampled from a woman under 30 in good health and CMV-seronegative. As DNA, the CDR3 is TGTGCCTGCCCAGGGGATACTGAAGCTTTCTTT. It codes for CACPGDTEAFF.